This T cell receptor beta chain was captured by sequencing in a study of blood T cell repertoires in COVID-19 (dated by TCRdb to between 2020 and 2021). General notes on the study: Samples from collaborators originated in the United States, Italy and Spain and spanned both the acute and convalescent phases of COVID-19. Where HLA class I and class II types were available, the types were taken from metadata supplied by the sample provider, not from assay-based typing. Samples came from the ongoing ImmuneRACE study (first 160 participants) plus 1,254 subjects from 6 global collaborators. Sample metadata almost always included a de-identified subject ID, COVID-19 status, age in years and sex. The prospective study material was composed of cDNA or gDNA derived from T cells, B-cell-depleted T cells, or PBMCs. The repertoires were released in a freely available public database meant as a resource for research on the immune response to SARS-CoV-2. Subjects who had been exposed to COVID-19, were actively infected with it, or had recovered from it provided the deeply sampled blood TCRbeta repertoires that made up the dataset.

Participants in the prospective study were enrolled through a virtual design, were aged about 18 to 100 years, and lived in roughly 26 United States geographic areas. To assign participants to cohorts, the prospective study relied on clinical history that participants themselves reported in a screening survey and a study questionnaire. ImmuneRACE Cohort 3 recovered participants were defined by two consecutive negative NP/OP PCR tests, healthcare professional clearance, or symptom resolution. In the prospective study, mobile phlebotomists collected whole blood, serum and a nasopharyngeal or oropharyngeal swab from each participant. Over a roughly two-month period, participants in the prospective study had the option of providing additional blood draws and questionnaires. Prospective study blood samples were shipped either frozen or at room temperature before DNA extraction. Overall study outcomes, separate from this receptor: How much clinical and demographic metadata was included differed by source and by participant, and the metadata was provided uncurated.

TCRbeta CDR3 regions were amplified from genomic DNA using the immunoSEQ Assay, a bias-controlled multiplex PCR. Per the authors' processing: The number of nucleated cells in each sample was estimated by amplification of reference gene primers within the assay. To quantify the absolute abundance of each unique TCRbeta CDR3 rearrangement, sequence reads were collapsed and filtered. Productive Simpson clonality was computed per sample as the square root of Simpson's diversity index over productive rearrangements. TCRdb retrieved this table from immuneACCESS and kept in-frame rearrangements only. Not all clones are present; in checked studies, unresolved V genes account for under half, and no reason is known for the remainder. The DNA was the basis for D and trimming; V, J and clone size are from that table. The sample yields about 200,000 clones; approximately 83% were counted once. The ten biggest clones cover 6.5% to 9.5% of the sample.

Via the germline V gene (reference sequence), CDR1 is MNHNY and CDR2 SVGAGI. Spanning cysteine to phenylalanine, the CDR3 consists of 13 amino acids. Of the read, only the CDR3 DNA is kept; its 39 bases are in frame from base 1. The junction shows trimming of 4 bases on V and 4 bases on J, plus 7 bases between the germline ends. A note on this clone: Its target antigen remains unknown. No base quality values were provided; no much bigger clone lies one nucleotide off.

The sample taken for sequencing was PBMCs or T cells enriched from blood (not recorded which). The sequence was collected from a middle-aged man who had recovered from COVID-19. The rearranged chain carries TRBV6-6 and TRBJ2-2, and possibly TRBD2, on 5 matching bases. The CDR3 loop reads CASSSRGTGELFF. Here is the DNA: TGTGCCAGCAGTTCCCGGGGCACCGGGGAGCTGTTTTTT.